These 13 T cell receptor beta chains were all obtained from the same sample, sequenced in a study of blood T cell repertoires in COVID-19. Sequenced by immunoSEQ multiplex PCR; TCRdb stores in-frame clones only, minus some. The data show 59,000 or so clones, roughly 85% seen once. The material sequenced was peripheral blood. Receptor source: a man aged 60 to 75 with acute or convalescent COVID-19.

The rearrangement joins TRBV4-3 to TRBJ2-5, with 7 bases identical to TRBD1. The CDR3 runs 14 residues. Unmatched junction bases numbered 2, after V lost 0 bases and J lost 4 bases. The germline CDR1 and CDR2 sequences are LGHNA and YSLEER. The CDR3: CASSQEQGRETQYF. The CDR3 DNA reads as TGCGCCAGCAGCCAAGAACAGGGGCGAGAGACCCAGTACTTC.

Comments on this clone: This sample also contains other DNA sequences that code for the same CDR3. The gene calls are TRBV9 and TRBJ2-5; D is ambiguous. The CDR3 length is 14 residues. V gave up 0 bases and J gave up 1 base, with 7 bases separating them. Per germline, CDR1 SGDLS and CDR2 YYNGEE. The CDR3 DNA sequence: TGTGCCAGCAGCGTAGGGCTAGGCCAAGAGACCCAGTACTTC. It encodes CASSVGLGQETQYF.

The CDR3 spells CASSLDRGPSRGLFF. As DNA, the CDR3 is TGTGCCAGCAGCTTAGACAGGGGACCTTCTAGGGGACTGTTTTTT. The chain employs TRBV7-2 and TRBJ1-4, with 7 bases aligning to TRBD1. The CDR3 spans 15 residues. V was clipped by 1 base and J by 13 bases; unmatched bases: 12. Germline CDR1 reads SGHTA; CDR2 reads FQGNSA.

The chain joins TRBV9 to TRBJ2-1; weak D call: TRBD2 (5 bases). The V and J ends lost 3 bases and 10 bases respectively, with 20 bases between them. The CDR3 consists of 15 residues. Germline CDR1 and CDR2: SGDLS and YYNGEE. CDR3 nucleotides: TGTGCCAGCAGCGCTACGGCGGGCCGGTCTGTCGAGCAGTTCTTC. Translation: CASSATAGRSVEQFF.

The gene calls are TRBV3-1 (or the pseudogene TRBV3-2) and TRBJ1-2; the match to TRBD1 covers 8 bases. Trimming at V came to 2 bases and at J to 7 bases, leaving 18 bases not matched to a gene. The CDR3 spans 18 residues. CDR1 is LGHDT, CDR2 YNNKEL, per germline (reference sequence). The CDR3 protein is CASSQRSGGVGPVGGYTF. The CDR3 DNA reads TGTGCCAGCAGCCAAAGGTCAGGGGGCGTAGGGCCAGTTGGTGGCTACACCTTC.

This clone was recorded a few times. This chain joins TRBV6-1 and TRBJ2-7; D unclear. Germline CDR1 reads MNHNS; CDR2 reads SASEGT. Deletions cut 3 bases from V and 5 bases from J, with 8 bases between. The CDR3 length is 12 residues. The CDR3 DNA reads TGTGCCAGCAGTGAGGCCAGGAACGAGCAGTACTTC. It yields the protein CASSEARNEQYF.

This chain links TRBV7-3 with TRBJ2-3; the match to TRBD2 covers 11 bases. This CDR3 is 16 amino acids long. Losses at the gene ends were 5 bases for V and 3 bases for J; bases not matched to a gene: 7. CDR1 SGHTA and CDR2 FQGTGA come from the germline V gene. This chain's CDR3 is CASSPTSGSGTDTQYF. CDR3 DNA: TGTGCCAGCAGCCCCACTAGCGGGAGTGGAACAGATACGCAGTATTTT.

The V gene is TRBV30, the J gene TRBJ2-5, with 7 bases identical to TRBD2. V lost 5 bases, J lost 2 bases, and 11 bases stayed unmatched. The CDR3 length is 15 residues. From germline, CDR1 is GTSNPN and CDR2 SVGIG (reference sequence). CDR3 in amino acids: CAWGAPTSRQETQYF. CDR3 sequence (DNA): TGTGCCTGGGGGGCCCCGACTAGCCGGCAAGAGACCCAGTACTTC.

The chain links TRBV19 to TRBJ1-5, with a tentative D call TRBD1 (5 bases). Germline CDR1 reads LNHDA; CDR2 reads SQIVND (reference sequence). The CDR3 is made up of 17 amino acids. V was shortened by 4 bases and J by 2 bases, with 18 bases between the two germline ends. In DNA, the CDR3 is TGTGCCAGTAGTAAATCTGGGGCAGCGGGCGGCAATCAGCCCCAGCATTTT. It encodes CASSKSGAAGGNQPQHF.

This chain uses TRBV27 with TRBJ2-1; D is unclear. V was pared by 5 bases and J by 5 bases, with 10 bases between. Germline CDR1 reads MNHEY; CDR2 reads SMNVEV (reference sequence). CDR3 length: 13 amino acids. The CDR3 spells CASSILGNNEQFF. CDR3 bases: TGTGCCAGCAGTATCTTGGGCAACAATGAGCAGTTCTTC.

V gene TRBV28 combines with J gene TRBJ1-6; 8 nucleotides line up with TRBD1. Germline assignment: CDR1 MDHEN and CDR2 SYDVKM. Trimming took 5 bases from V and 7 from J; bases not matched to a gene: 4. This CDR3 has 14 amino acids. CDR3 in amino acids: CASSPRGRNSPLHF. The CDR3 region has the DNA TGTGCCAGCAGTCCCAGGGGGCGGAATTCACCCCTCCACTTT.

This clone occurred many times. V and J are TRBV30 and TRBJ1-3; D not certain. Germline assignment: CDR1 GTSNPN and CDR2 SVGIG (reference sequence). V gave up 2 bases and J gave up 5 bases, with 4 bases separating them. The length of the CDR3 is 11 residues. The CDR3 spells CAWSYRNTIYF. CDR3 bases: TGTGCCTGGAGTTATAGAAACACCATATATTTT. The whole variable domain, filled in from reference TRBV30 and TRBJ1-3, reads SQTIHQWPATLVQPVGSPLSLECTVEGTSNPNLYWYRQAAGRGLQLLFYSVGIGQISSEVPQNLSASRPQDRQFILSSKKLLLSDSGFYLCAWSYRNTIYFGEGSWLTVV.

The CDR3 DNA reads as TGTGCCAGCACGGACTACACTGAAGCTTTCTTT. This encodes CASTDYTEAFF. The chain has TRBV7-2 and TRBJ1-1, with unresolved D. Germline CDR1 reads SGHTA; CDR2 reads FQGNSA. Trimming pared 7 bases from V and 3 bases from J, leaving 6 bases between. The CDR3 contains 11 residues.